The text below deals with one T cell receptor beta chain. The data stem from a study of blood T cell repertoires in COVID-19. Study information: Researchers got acute and convalescent COVID-19 samples from the United States, Italy and Spain. PBMCs, B-cell-depleted T cells, or T cells provided the cDNA or gDNA that made up the material.

The germline V gene has CDR1 LNHNV and CDR2 YYDKDF (reference sequence). CDR3 length: 21 residues. J lost 1 base, V lost 1 base, and 18 bases had no gene match. As originally analysed: Reference gene primers were amplified, and this amplification served to estimate nucleated cell counts. Sequencing used immunoSEQ multiplex PCR; TCRdb keeps in-frame clones, though not all of them. The D gene and trimming were derived from the DNA, and the V and J assignments and clone size from that table. The data contain roughly 260,000 clones, 80% to 90% of them singletons. This TCR came from a woman aged 50 to 65 with acute or convalescent COVID-19. The sequenced sample consisted of peripheral blood. The J gene is TRBJ2-3, the V gene TRBV15; 9 positions match TRBD2. The CDR3 loop reads CATSRAGVAGELGFGTDTQYF. Here the CDR3 DNA reads TGTGCCACCAGCAGAGCCGGGGTAGCGGGAGAGTTGGGTTTTGGCACAGATACGCAGTATTTT.